The T cell receptor beta chain described here comes from a study of graft-versus-host responses after intestinal transplantation. Study summary: Multivisceral, liver-intestinal, or isolated intestinal grafts were transplanted into recipients. Points from the study as a whole: GvH clones occurred in recipient marrow; some first appeared in ileum or blood. Clonal ratios of graft-versus-host to host-versus-graft in allografts were high for patients exhibiting graft-donor T cell macrochimerism.

CDR3 length: 11 residues. Trimming cost V 6 bases and J 8 bases, with 10 bases left between them. Looked up from germline, CDR1 is WNHNN and CDR2 is SYGVQD (reference sequence). Profiled with immunoSEQ multiplex PCR; TCRdb holds only in-frame clones, not every one. There are some 90,000 clones in the sample; around 84% occur only once, and approximately 0.88% lies in the top ten. Note on this clone: Its matching antigen is unknown.

The sample was unstimulated CD4+ T cells sorted from spleen or lymph node cells, taken before intestinal transplant. The chain joins TRBV10-1 to TRBJ1-2, with D possibly being TRBD1 (6 bases). This sequence originates from a human donor who received an intestinal transplant. Written as DNA, the CDR3 is TGCGCCAGCAGCGAGGGGGAGGGCTACACCTTC. Translated: CASSEGEGYTF.